This T cell receptor (beta chain) was captured by sequencing in a study of identifying expanded T cells in peripheral blood. Study results and caveats: Across healthy donors, higher total template counts meant significantly greater two-week count variance. Differentially abundant clones: 1 to 1.5 between replicates, 16.4 at approximately two weeks, 19 to 20 at four.

To note about this clone: Its antigen is currently unknown.

This CDR3 comprises 17 residues. Germline CDR1 and CDR2: LGHNA and YNFKEQ. V lost 1 base and J lost 5; bases outside the gene matches: 12. Produced via immunoSEQ multiplex PCR; TCRdb's table is partial and in-frame only. The sample records fewer than 55,000 clones, 65% to 90% being singletons. During the collection period, no donor immune events like infections were recorded. This sequence originates from a person aged 18 to 70 in good health. Input material: blood. J is TRBJ2-5 and V is TRBV4-2, with TRBD2 matching 8 bases. CDR3 region: CASSQGPTGGGQETQYF. Written as DNA, the CDR3 is TGTGCCAGCAGCCAAGGCCCCACTGGCGGGGGGCAGGAGACCCAGTACTTC.